This entry concerns a single T cell receptor beta chain. Antigen specificity is unknown. This entry belongs to a study of PD-1 blockade in classical Hodgkin lymphoma. Study-level findings and limits: No one has yet defined what causes the repertoire differences, which may be disease activity or prior therapy. Relapsed/refractory patients reportedly had lower baseline diversity than newly diagnosed patients.

Method: immunoSEQ multiplex PCR; TCRdb's copy keeps in-frame clones and lacks some. The sample yields tens of thousands of clones, approximately 93% seen once. Time point noted: newly diagnosed, previously untreated cHL patient sample. The V segment lost 7 bases and the J segment 1 base; nucleotides outside the gene matches: 8. The CDR3 totals 15 residues. Per germline, CDR1 SGHRS and CDR2 YFSETQ. The receptor was derived from a human donor with classical Hodgkin lymphoma. The sample comprised peripheral blood mononuclear cells (PBMCs). The chain has TRBV5-1 and TRBJ1-1; 9 positions match TRBD1. Here the CDR3 reads CASRLQGQGNTEAFF. The CDR3 region has the DNA TGCGCCAGCCGTCTTCAGGGACAGGGGAACACTGAAGCTTTCTTT.